Listed here are 22 T cell receptor beta chains from one sample, sequenced in a study of T cells in Graves' hyperthyroidism and ophthalmopathy. The source material, RNA transcripts, was used to amplify TCR beta CDR3 regions. TCR CDR3 regions were first amplified by RT-PCR with HTBI primers. TCRdb used MiXCR to reprocess the multiplex PCR reads, holding one entry per CDR3 protein. The table lists roughly 510,000 distinct CDR3 sequences, less than 25% of them singletons. The source material was blood. Receptors originate from a man in his late teens or twenties with Graves' hyperthyroidism.

This clonotype was counted at least ten times. The chain links TRBV2 to TRBJ2-2; D is uncertain. Trimming shortened V by 5 bases and J by 0 bases, and 4 bases separated the two germline ends. The germline gives CDR1 SNHLY, CDR2 FYNNEI. This CDR3 spans 13 amino acids. CDR3 coding DNA: TGTGCCAGCAGTCGGACGAACACCGGGGAGCTGTTTTTT. Encoded protein: CASSRTNTGELFF.

This clonotype has at least ten counts. This chain connects TRBV29-1 to TRBJ1-2; the D gene is possibly TRBD1 (5 bases). CDR3 length equals 13 residues. V lost 5 bases and J 7 bases, leaving 17 bases between the germline ends. Germline V gene data show CDR1 as SQVTM and CDR2 as ANQGSEA. CDR3: CSVWDRGWRGYTF. CDR3 in DNA: TGCAGCGTTTGGGACCGGGGATGGCGTGGCTACACCTTC.

This clonotype was picked up many times. The J gene is TRBJ1-1, the V gene TRBV6-5; TRBD1 is a possible D gene (5 bases). The germline gives CDR1 MNHEY, CDR2 SVGAGI. The CDR3 totals 15 residues. The germline V and J ends were trimmed by 2 bases and 0 bases, with 10 bases remaining between them. The CDR3 bases are TGTGCCAGCAGTTACGGGAGAGGGGTGAACACTGAAGCTTTCTTT. Translation gives CASSYGRGVNTEAFF.

This clonotype was seen a few times. V is TRBV11-2 and J is TRBJ2-1, with 8 bases that match TRBD1. J gave up 4 bases and V 6 bases, and 8 bases lay outside the gene matches. Germline V gene lookup returns CDR1 SGHAT and CDR2 FQNNGV. This CDR3 is built from 15 residues. CDR3 protein: CASRIQGASYNEQFF. DNA for the CDR3: TGTGCCAGCAGGATCCAGGGGGCGTCATACAATGAGCAGTTCTTC.

Comments on this clonotype: The junction and the germline gene differ at one end; a read error may be behind it. This chain joins TRBV2 and TRBJ1-5; the D is unclear. The V gene's germline CDR1 is SNHLY and CDR2 FYNNEI. The CDR3 extends over 14 amino acids. CDR3 residues: CASSPYSGNQPQDF. CDR3 bases: TGTGCCAGCAGTCCTTACAGTGGCAATCAGCCCCAGGATTTT.

This clonotype was detected only a few times. This chain joins TRBV2 and TRBJ2-1, with 7 nucleotides matching TRBD2. Germline lookup yields CDR1 SNHLY and CDR2 FYNNEI. The ends lost 6 bases at V and 7 bases at J; junction bases unmatched: 3. This CDR3 region has 12 residues. CDR3 sequence (DNA): TGTGCCAGCAGAGGACTAGTGAATGAGCAGTTCTTC. It translates to CASRGLVNEQFF.

This clonotype was picked up many times. The CDR3 sequence is CASSEGTAQGNQPQHF. The DNA of the CDR3 is TGTGCCAGCAGTGAAGGGACGGCCCAGGGCAATCAGCCCCAGCATTTT. The rearrangement uses TRBV6-1 and TRBJ1-5; D uncertain. CDR3 size: 16 residues. Trimming shortened V by 1 base and J by 2 bases, and 12 bases separated the two germline ends. Germline values: CDR1 MNHNS, CDR2 SASEGT.

Ten or more counts support this clonotype. The chain has TRBV29-1 and TRBJ2-5; 7 nucleotides line up with TRBD1. V was clipped by 6 bases and J by 1 base; unmatched bases: 2. Germline CDR1 is SQVTM and CDR2 is ANQGSEA. The CDR3 runs to 12 residues. The CDR3 bases are TGCAGCGTCGGACAGGTCCAAGAGACCCAGTACTTC. This sequence encodes CSVGQVQETQYF.

This clonotype showed up many times. V gene TRBV28 combines with J gene TRBJ1-5; D uncertain. Germline V CDR1 and CDR2: MDHEN, SYDVKM. Trimming took off 6 bases at V and 3 bases at J, with 9 bases between the two ends. The CDR3 has 13 residues. CDR3 sequence reads: CASSEEYNQPQHF. CDR3 coding DNA: TGTGCCAGCAGCGAGGAGTACAATCAGCCCCAGCATTTT.

V and J are TRBV11-2 and TRBJ1-2; TRBD1 aligns across 9 bases. There are 14 residues in the CDR3. Trimming removed 1 base from V and 5 bases from J; junction bases left unmatched: 2. Germline V gene sequence: CDR1 SGHAT, CDR2 FQNNGV. The CDR3 nucleotides read TGTGCCAGCAGCTTAGCGACAGGGGGTTATGGCTACACCTTC. Amino acids: CASSLATGGYGYTF. The variable domain in full, with the rest retrieved from reference TRBV11-2 and TRBJ1-2, is EAGVAQSPRYKIIEKRQSVAFWCNPISGHATLYWYQQILGQGPKLLIQFQNNGVVDDSQLPKDRFSAERLKGVDSTLKIQPAKLEDSAVYLCASSLATGGYGYTFGSGTRLTVV.

The sample holds many counts of this clonotype. The chain couples TRBV2 to TRBJ2-5; 7 bases are shared with TRBD2. Per the germline V gene, CDR1 is SNHLY and CDR2 is FYNNEI. Germline trimming cut 5 bases from V and 0 bases from J; bases unmatched to any gene: 9. CDR3 length: 16 residues. CDR3: CASSRPTSGDQETQYF. DNA of the CDR3: TGTGCCAGCAGTCGGCCCACGAGCGGGGACCAAGAGACCCAGTACTTC. Filled out from reference TRBV2 and TRBJ2-5, the complete variable domain reads EPEVTQTPSHQVTQMGQEVILRCVPISNHLYFYWYRQILGQKVEFLVSFYNNEISEKSEIFDDQFSVERPDGSNFTLKIRSTKLEDSAMYFCASSRPTSGDQETQYFGPGTRLLVL.

This clonotype was picked up many times. J is TRBJ2-7 and V is TRBV10-3; the D is unclear. Germline lookup yields CDR1 ENHRY and CDR2 SYGVKD. The CDR3 extends over 14 amino acids. The V gene lost 1 base and the J gene lost 4 bases, with 11 bases spanning the gap. CDR3 region: CAISEYSPGYEQYF. The CDR3 nucleotides are TGTGCCATCAGTGAGTACTCGCCGGGTTACGAGCAGTACTTC.

Notes on this clonotype: This may arise from a read error, as a much more abundant clone is one base away. The chain couples TRBV20-1 to TRBJ1-1; D is ambiguous. CDR1 is DFQATT and CDR2 is SNEGSKA in the germline V gene (reference sequence). The V end lost 4 bases, the J end lost 7 bases, and 13 bases lay between the germline ends. There are 12 residues in the CDR3. CDR3 protein: CSAIADYLEAFF. The CDR3 nucleotides read TGCAGTGCTATAGCAGATTACCTTGAAGCTTTCTTT.

This clonotype has ten or more counts. The chain uses TRBV5-4 and TRBJ2-5; either TRBD1 or TRBD2 may supply D (5 bases each). Germline CDR1 SGHNT, CDR2 YYREEE (reference sequence). The CDR3 runs 12 residues. The ends were cut back, 4 bases at V and 2 bases at J, with 6 bases in the middle. CDR3 DNA sequence: TGTGCCAGCAGCGGGACGCAAGAGACCCAGTACTTC. Protein: CASSGTQETQYF.

Ten or more counts support this clonotype. The chain couples TRBV28 to TRBJ2-7; no definite D call. Germline loops: CDR1 MDHEN, CDR2 SYDVKM. Trimming took off 2 bases at V and 1 base at J, with 6 bases between the two ends. CDR3 length: 13 amino acids. CDR3 protein: CASSLEVSYEQYF. The CDR3 DNA sequence: TGTGCCAGCAGTTTAGAAGTTTCCTACGAGCAGTACTTC.

This clonotype was counted at least ten times. This chain uses TRBV20-1 with TRBJ2-2; D is possibly TRBD2 (7 bases). V lost 7 bases and J lost 5, with 23 bases in between. The length of the CDR3 is 16 residues. Germline V CDR1 and CDR2: DFQATT, SNEGSKA (reference sequence). Here the CDR3 DNA reads TGCAGTGTCCGGGGGCGGGGGCCCGTAAAGACCGGGGAGCTGTTTTTT. This encodes CSVRGRGPVKTGELFF.

This clonotype appeared many times. The V gene is TRBV12-3 or TRBV12-4, the J gene TRBJ1-2; D not resolved. This CDR3 region has 12 residues. V was pared by 3 bases and J by 2 bases, with 4 bases between. This CDR3 reads CASSFGNYGYTF. The DNA of the CDR3 is TGTGCCAGCAGTTTTGGGAACTATGGCTACACCTTC.

This clonotype was seen at least ten times. The chain uses TRBV12-3 or TRBV12-4 and TRBJ2-5, with D possibly TRBD1 on 5 matching bases. Deletions cut 1 base from V and 5 bases from J, with 11 bases between. This CDR3 contains 14 residues. The CDR3 loop is CASSLVGAEETQYF. For the CDR3, the DNA is TGTGCCAGCAGTTTAGTAGGGGCGGAGGAGACCCAGTACTTC.

This clonotype occurred many times. This chain links TRBV2 with TRBJ2-7, with D unresolved. The CDR3 extends over 13 amino acids. The germline V gene has CDR1 SNHLY and CDR2 FYNNEI. V lost 6 bases and J 7 bases, leaving 16 bases between the germline ends. This CDR3 is CASRENPLWEQYF. The CDR3 DNA reads as TGTGCCAGCAGGGAAAACCCCCTGTGGGAGCAGTACTTC.

The genes are TRBV20-1 and TRBJ1-1; a possible D gene is TRBD1 (5 bases). Germline V lookup: CDR1 DFQATT, CDR2 SNEGSKA (reference sequence). The CDR3 contains 14 residues. Trimming left V 2 bases short and J 3 bases short, with 13 bases between. CDR3: CSARRDQGDTEAFF. The CDR3 nucleotides read TGCAGTGCTAGACGAGACCAAGGGGACACTGAAGCTTTCTTT.

This chain connects TRBV2 to TRBJ2-5, with TRBD2 matching over 10 bases. This CDR3 is 14 amino acids long. Germline assignment: CDR1 SNHLY and CDR2 FYNNEI. V dropped 6 bases and J dropped 3; count of bases not matched to a gene: 4. CDR3 sequence: CASSRSGGEETQYF. The CDR3 DNA sequence: TGTGCCAGCAGCCGAAGCGGGGGGGAAGAGACCCAGTACTTC.

There are many counts of this clonotype. The rearrangement links TRBV20-1 to TRBJ2-2; TRBD1 agrees at 11 bases. The CDR3 consists of 17 residues. Per germline, CDR1 DFQATT and CDR2 SNEGSKA (reference sequence). The J segment lost 2 bases and the V segment lost 5 bases, leaving 10 bases of the junction unmatched. Written as DNA, the CDR3 is TGCAGTGCTTTTTCGGGACAGGGGGGCCCCAACACCGGGGAGCTGTTTTTT. Its translation: CSAFSGQGGPNTGELFF.